This T cell receptor beta chain originates from a study of blood T cell repertoires in COVID-19. About the research overall: COVID-19 samples collected from the United States, Italy and Spain covered acute and convalescent phases. T cells, B-cell-depleted T cells, or PBMCs provided the cDNA or gDNA that served as material.

Under the authors' procedure: From reference gene primer amplification, estimates of nucleated cell counts were derived. Repertoires were generated with immunoSEQ multiplex PCR, while TCRdb's copy carries only in-frame clones and drops some. V, J and clone size were drawn from that table, and D and trimming were deduced from the DNA. The table records over 600,000 clones, approximately 90% of them present only once. The sample holds one count of this clone. With 4 bases clipped from V and 5 bases from J, the junction kept 6 bases outside the gene matches. From germline, CDR1 is SGHDN and CDR2 FVKESK. CDR3 length equals 14 residues.

Sequenced sample: peripheral blood. The gene calls are TRBV14 and TRBJ1-2; the match to TRBD1 covers 8 bases. The sequence came from a young woman with acute or convalescent COVID-19. CDR3 protein: CASSRRTGTYGYTF. The CDR3 DNA reads as TGTGCCAGCAGCCGCCGGACAGGGACATATGGCTACACCTTC.